A single sample is the source of the 21 T cell receptor beta chains below, sequenced in a study of T-cell reconstitution after alpha-beta-depleted transplantation in children. Unique molecular identifiers were used in preparing the TCRbeta library. Each CDR3 protein gets one entry after TCRdb re-called the PCR reads with MiXCR. The top ten clones hold roughly 5.1% of a sample with approximately 240,000 distinct CDR3 sequences, 7.5% to 10% of them seen once. Source: PBMCs from the stem cell graft donor, taken from the stem cell graft. Receptors originate from a human donor who donated a stem cell graft to a child with SCID.

This clonotype was seen repeatedly, ten times or more. The genes are TRBV5-1 and TRBJ2-3; possible D gene TRBD1, 6 bases. This CDR3 is built from 15 residues. Trimming cost V 4 bases and J 4 bases, with 16 bases left between them. Germline V gene sequence: CDR1 SGHRS, CDR2 YFSETQ. In nucleotides, the CDR3 is TGCGCCAGCAGCCTAGTCAGGGCAGGGGCAGATACGCAGTATTTT. Its protein product is CASSLVRAGADTQYF. The variable domain in full, with the rest retrieved from reference TRBV5-1 and TRBJ2-3, is KAGVTQTPRYLIKTRGQQVTLSCSPISGHRSVSWYQQTPGQGLQFLFEYFSETQRNKGNFPGRFSGRQFSNSRSEMNVSTLELGDSALYLCASSLVRAGADTQYFGPGTRLTVL.

In this sample, this clonotype turned up a few times. A clone one base away is much larger, so this may be a read error. The chain has TRBV25-1 and TRBJ1-2, with 9 bases that match TRBD1. The CDR3 contains 14 residues. CDR1 MGHDK and CDR2 SYGVNS come from the germline V gene. This CDR3 is CASRGTGFHYGYPF. The DNA for the CDR3 is TGTGCCAGCAGAGGGACAGGGTTTCACTATGGCTACCCCTTC.

There are many counts of this clonotype. The rearrangement links TRBV12-3 or TRBV12-4 to TRBJ1-4; no definite D call. V was pared by 4 bases and J by 6 bases, with 15 bases between. This CDR3 contains 15 residues. In DNA, the CDR3 is TGTGCCAGCAGTTCCTTCGACGGAAACGATGAAAAACTGTTTTTT. Its protein product is CASSSFDGNDEKLFF.

This clonotype was recorded many times. The chain employs TRBV12-3 or TRBV12-4 and TRBJ1-5; TRBD1 might be the D (5 bases). V was shortened by 5 bases and J by 5 bases, with 13 bases between the two germline ends. This CDR3 comprises 14 residues. DNA for the CDR3: TGTGCCAGCAGTGGGGACGGAGGCTATCAGCCCCAGCATTTT. Translating it yields CASSGDGGYQPQHF.

This clonotype was detected ten times or more. V gene TRBV12-3 or TRBV12-4 combines with J gene TRBJ1-3; 8 nucleotides agree with TRBD1. With V trimmed by 4 bases and J by 4 bases, 6 bases remained unmatched. This CDR3 comprises 15 residues. CDR3 coding DNA: TGTGCCAGCAGTTCAGGACAGGGACGCGGAAACACCATATATTTT. This sequence encodes CASSSGQGRGNTIYF.

This clonotype was found many times. V and J are TRBV20-1 and TRBJ1-2; a possible D gene is TRBD1 (6 bases). V was clipped by 3 bases and J by 5 bases, with 16 bases between them. This CDR3 contains 14 residues. CDR1 and CDR2 (germline): DFQATT, SNEGSKA (reference sequence). The CDR3 nucleotides are TGCAGTGCTAGTAACAGGGTAGACGGTTATGGCTACACCTTC. Translation: CSASNRVDGYGYTF.

In this sample, this clonotype turned up many times. The chain uses TRBV24-1 and TRBJ1-2, with a weak D call TRBD1 (6 bases). Deletions cut 2 bases from V and 4 bases from J, with 16 bases between. This CDR3 has 16 residues. Germline CDR1 and CDR2: KGHDR and SFDVKD. CDR3 DNA sequence: TGTGCCACCAGTGATTCGGACGAACAGGGTGTCTATGGCTACACCTTC. Amino acid sequence: CATSDSDEQGVYGYTF.

This clonotype has a count of ten or more. The chain recombines TRBV20-1 with TRBJ2-7; 10 bases line up with TRBD2. Per the germline V gene, CDR1 is DFQATT and CDR2 is SNEGSKA (reference sequence). The trim removed 4 bases at V and 2 bases at J, leaving 8 bases unmatched. The CDR3 totals 15 residues. The CDR3 reads CSAMGIAGGTYEQYF. The CDR3, as DNA: TGCAGTGCTATGGGTATAGCGGGGGGTACCTACGAGCAGTACTTC.

This clonotype was counted ten times or more. The rearrangement uses TRBV20-1 and TRBJ1-1; 11 bases match TRBD1. Per the germline V gene, CDR1 is DFQATT and CDR2 is SNEGSKA (reference sequence). V shed 0 bases and J 4 bases; nucleotides not matched to a gene: 7. The CDR3 totals 16 residues. CDR3 residues: CSARDPGGTGGTEAFF. The CDR3 nucleotides read TGCAGTGCTAGAGATCCTGGCGGGACAGGGGGCACTGAAGCTTTCTTT.

This clonotype was observed at least ten times. The V gene is TRBV7-6, the J gene TRBJ1-1; possible D gene TRBD1, 6 bases. The CDR3 contains 16 residues. V dropped 0 bases and J dropped 7 bases, with 18 bases sitting between them. Germline V gene sequence: CDR1 SGHVS, CDR2 FNYEAQ. The CDR3 protein is CASSLAPTGTTREAFF. The DNA for the CDR3 is TGTGCCAGCAGCTTAGCTCCCACCGGGACAACTCGTGAAGCTTTCTTT.

This clonotype has ten or more counts. The chain joins TRBV12-3 or TRBV12-4 to TRBJ1-1; D remains ambiguous. There are 16 residues in the CDR3. V lost 0 bases and J 1 base, leaving 12 bases between the germline ends. The CDR3 loop is CASSLARQPKNTEAFF. DNA for the CDR3: TGTGCCAGCAGTTTAGCTCGTCAGCCTAAGAACACTGAAGCTTTCTTT.

This clonotype was seen ten or more times. The J gene is TRBJ2-2, the V gene TRBV6-2 or TRBV6-3; D remains ambiguous. The V and J ends lost 2 bases and 3 bases respectively, with 4 bases between them. The CDR3 contains 13 residues. Germline CDR1 is MNHEY and CDR2 is SVGEGT. This CDR3 reads CASSYRDTGELFF. The CDR3, as DNA: TGTGCCAGCAGTTACAGGGACACCGGGGAGCTGTTTTTT.

This clonotype was detected ten times or more. The chain is built from TRBV5-1 and TRBJ1-1, with 8 bases aligning to TRBD1. Unmatched junction bases numbered 9, after V lost 3 bases and J lost 5 bases. In germline, CDR1 is SGHRS, CDR2 YFSETQ. CDR3 length equals 15 residues. DNA for the CDR3: TGCGCCAGCAGCTCCAACGTCAGGGGGCTTACTGAAGCTTTCTTT. Its protein is CASSSNVRGLTEAFF.

This clonotype showed up many times. The V gene is TRBV12-3 or TRBV12-4, the J gene TRBJ1-2; 9 nucleotides line up with TRBD1. The length of the CDR3 is 13 residues. The ends lost 5 bases at V and 7 bases at J; junction bases unmatched: 5. In nucleotides, the CDR3 is TGTGCCAGCAGTCCCCGGGACAGGGCTGGCTACACCTTC. Residues: CASSPRDRAGYTF.

This clonotype was recorded at least ten times. This chain uses TRBV6-5 with TRBJ1-5; 9 bases line up with TRBD1. The ends lost 0 bases at V and 5 bases at J; junction bases unmatched: 8. The CDR3 extends over 17 amino acids. Germline assignment: CDR1 MNHEY and CDR2 SVGAGI. The CDR3 DNA sequence: TGTGCCAGCAGTTACTCTCCGGGACAGGGCTTCGATCAGCCCCAGCATTTT. Translating gives CASSYSPGQGFDQPQHF.

This clonotype was seen repeatedly, ten times or more. The chain uses TRBV29-1 and TRBJ1-1; 10 positions match TRBD1. The CDR3 is made up of 14 amino acids. Germline CDR1 reads SQVTM; CDR2 reads ANQGSEA. V lost 6 bases to trimming and J lost 5 bases; unmatched junction nucleotides: 9. This CDR3 is CSVVRDRGQTEAFF. Written as DNA, the CDR3 is TGCAGCGTCGTCCGGGACAGGGGTCAAACTGAAGCTTTCTTT.

This clonotype was observed at least ten times. The rearrangement links TRBV20-1 to TRBJ2-7; TRBD1 is a possible D gene (5 bases). The CDR3 extends over 14 amino acids. V dropped 5 bases and J dropped 3 bases, with 17 bases sitting between them. In germline, CDR1 is DFQATT, CDR2 SNEGSKA (reference sequence). DNA of the CDR3: TGCAGTGCTCGCCAGGGATCCTGGGGCTACGAGCAGTACTTC. Encoded protein: CSARQGSWGYEQYF.

This clonotype came up many times. This chain connects TRBV5-1 to TRBJ1-6; D is undetermined. Germline lookup yields CDR1 SGHRS and CDR2 YFSETQ. The CDR3 totals 13 residues. Trimming removed 4 bases from V and 8 bases from J, with 10 bases in between. The CDR3: CASSLKGDSPLHF. In nucleotides, the CDR3 is TGCGCCAGCAGCCTAAAGGGCGATTCACCCCTCCACTTT.

Ten or more counts support this clonotype. The chain is built from TRBV25-1 and TRBJ2-7; D might be TRBD1 (6 bases). The V and J ends lost 8 bases and 1 base respectively, with 18 bases between them. The CDR3 consists of 15 residues. CDR1 is MGHDK and CDR2 is SYGVNS in the germline V gene. Written as DNA, the CDR3 is TGTGCCAGCGAACTGACAGGTTCAAAATCCTACGAGCAGTACTTC. It specifies CASELTGSKSYEQYF.

In its sample, this clonotype was seen many times. The chain is built from TRBV20-1 and TRBJ1-2; D is uncertain. The CDR3 runs to 13 residues. CDR1 is DFQATT and CDR2 is SNEGSKA in the germline V gene (reference sequence). The germline V and J ends were trimmed by 1 base and 2 bases, with 8 bases remaining between them. CDR3: CSARVASNYGYTF. The CDR3, as DNA: TGCAGTGCTAGAGTGGCCTCCAACTATGGCTACACCTTC.

This clonotype was seen ten or more times. CDR3 bases: TGCGCCAGCAGTCCGGGACGACTATCCTACGAGCAGTACTTC. Amino acids: CASSPGRLSYEQYF. This chain connects TRBV5-1 to TRBJ2-7, with D perhaps matching TRBD1 or TRBD2 (5 bases each). The CDR3 totals 14 residues. The V gene lost 5 bases and the J gene lost 1 base, with 13 bases spanning the gap. Germline values: CDR1 SGHRS, CDR2 YFSETQ. The full variable domain, its missing parts supplied by reference TRBV5-1 and TRBJ2-7, is KAGVTQTPRYLIKTRGQQVTLSCSPISGHRSVSWYQQTPGQGLQFLFEYFSETQRNKGNFPGRFSGRQFSNSRSEMNVSTLELGDSALYLCASSPGRLSYEQYFGPGTRLTVT.